The next 7 T cell receptor beta chains were all read from a single sample in a study of immune evolution from preneoplasia to lung adenocarcinoma. Here immunoSEQ multiplex PCR was the method, and the copy in TCRdb shows in-frame clones only, minus some. This table has more than 13,000 clones, 80% appearing once. Material: FFPE minimally invasive lung adenocarcinoma tissue. Receptors originate from a person between 65 and 79 years old with lung adenocarcinoma.

The V gene is TRBV7-9, the J gene TRBJ2-7; the D gene is possibly TRBD2 (5 bases). Per the germline V gene, CDR1 is SEHNR and CDR2 is FQNEAQ (reference sequence). V lost 4 bases and J lost 1, with 11 bases in between. CDR3 size: 14 residues. The CDR3 region has the DNA TGTGCCAGCAGCTCGTTGACTAATTCCTACGAGCAGTACTTC. Encoded protein: CASSSLTNSYEQYF.

The rearrangement uses TRBV10-3 and TRBJ2-1, with D possibly called TRBD1 or TRBD2 (5 bases each). The CDR3 totals 15 residues. With 6 bases removed from V and 8 bases from J, the gap between germline ends came to 20 bases. Germline V gene lookup returns CDR1 ENHRY and CDR2 SYGVKD. CDR3 bases: TGTGCCATCAGACTTGGGACGAGCACAAGCGATGAGCAGTTCTTC. It yields the protein CAIRLGTSTSDEQFF.

This rearrangement joins TRBV19 to TRBJ2-2; TRBD1 matches 9 bases. The CDR3 loop spans 14 amino acids. Germline trimming cut 6 bases from V and 6 bases from J; bases unmatched to any gene: 5. Germline CDR1 LNHDA, CDR2 SQIVND (reference sequence). The CDR3 sequence is CASRPGQGAGELFF. CDR3 sequence (DNA): TGTGCCAGTAGACCGGGACAGGGAGCCGGGGAGCTGTTTTTT.

This chain uses TRBV4-1 with TRBJ1-6, with unresolved D. There are 16 residues in the CDR3. V gave up 0 bases and J gave up 2 bases, with 8 bases separating them. The V gene's germline CDR1 is MGHRA and CDR2 YSYEKL. The CDR3: CASSQDPTAYNSPLHF. In nucleotides, the CDR3 is TGCGCCAGCAGCCAAGACCCGACGGCCTATAATTCACCCCTCCACTTT.

The V and J genes are TRBV28 and TRBJ2-1; D may be TRBD1 (6 bases). This CDR3 contains 14 residues. Germline CDR1 MDHEN, CDR2 SYDVKM. V dropped 10 bases and J dropped 0 bases, with 13 bases sitting between them. CDR3 DNA: TGTGCCACCAGGGGACCCAGCTCCTACAATGAGCAGTTCTTC. Translation: CATRGPSSYNEQFF.

The rearrangement links TRBV9 to TRBJ1-1, with a tentative D call TRBD1 (6 bases). V lost 0 bases and J lost 5, with 11 bases in between. The CDR3 consists of 14 residues. The V gene's germline CDR1 is SGDLS and CDR2 YYNGEE. Here the CDR3 DNA reads TGTGCCAGCAGCGTAGGTGGGGGCTGGACTGAAGCTTTCTTT. Protein: CASSVGGGWTEAFF.

The rearrangement joins TRBV19 to TRBJ2-3, with 11 bases identical to TRBD2. CDR1 is LNHDA and CDR2 is SQIVND in the germline V gene (reference sequence). CDR3 length: 16 residues. J lost 2 bases, V lost 4 bases, and 5 bases had no gene match. The CDR3 DNA reads TGTGCCAGTAGTAAAACTAGCGGGGGACCCACAGATACGCAGTATTTT. Translated, it gives CASSKTSGGPTDTQYF.